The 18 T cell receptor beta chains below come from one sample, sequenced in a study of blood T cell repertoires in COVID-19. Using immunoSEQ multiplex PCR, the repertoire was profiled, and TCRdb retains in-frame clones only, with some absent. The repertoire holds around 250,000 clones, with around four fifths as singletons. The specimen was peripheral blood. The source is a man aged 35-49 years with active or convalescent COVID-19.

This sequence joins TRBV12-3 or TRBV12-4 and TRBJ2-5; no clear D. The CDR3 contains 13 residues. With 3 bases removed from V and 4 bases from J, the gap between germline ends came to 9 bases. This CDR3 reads CASSFEPGETQYF. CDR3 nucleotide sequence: TGTGCCAGCAGTTTCGAGCCTGGAGAGACCCAGTACTTC.

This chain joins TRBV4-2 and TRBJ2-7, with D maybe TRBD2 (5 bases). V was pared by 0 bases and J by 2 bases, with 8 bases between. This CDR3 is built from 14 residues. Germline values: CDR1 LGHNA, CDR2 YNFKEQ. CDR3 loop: CASSQEKLAYEQYF. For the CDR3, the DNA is TGTGCCAGCAGCCAAGAAAAACTAGCCTACGAGCAGTACTTC.

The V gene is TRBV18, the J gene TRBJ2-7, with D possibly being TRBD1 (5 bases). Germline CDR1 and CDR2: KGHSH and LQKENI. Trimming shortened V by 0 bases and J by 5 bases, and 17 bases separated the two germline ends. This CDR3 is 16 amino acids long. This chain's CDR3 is CASSPPSQGWGNEQYF. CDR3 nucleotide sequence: TGTGCCAGCTCACCACCGTCGCAGGGTTGGGGAAACGAGCAGTACTTC.

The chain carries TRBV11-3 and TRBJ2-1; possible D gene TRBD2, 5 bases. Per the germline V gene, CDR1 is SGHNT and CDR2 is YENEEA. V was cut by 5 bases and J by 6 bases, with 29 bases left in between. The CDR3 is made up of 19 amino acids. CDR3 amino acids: CASSPPDVAWELDVNEQFF. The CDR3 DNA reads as TGTGCCAGCAGCCCCCCCGATGTGGCGTGGGAGCTAGACGTCAATGAGCAGTTCTTC.

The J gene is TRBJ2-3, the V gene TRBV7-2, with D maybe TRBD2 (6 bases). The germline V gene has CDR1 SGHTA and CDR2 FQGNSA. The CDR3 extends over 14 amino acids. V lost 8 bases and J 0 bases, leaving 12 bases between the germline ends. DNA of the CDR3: TGTGCCAGCTGGAGCGGGCTTAGCACAGATACGCAGTATTTT. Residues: CASWSGLSTDTQYF.

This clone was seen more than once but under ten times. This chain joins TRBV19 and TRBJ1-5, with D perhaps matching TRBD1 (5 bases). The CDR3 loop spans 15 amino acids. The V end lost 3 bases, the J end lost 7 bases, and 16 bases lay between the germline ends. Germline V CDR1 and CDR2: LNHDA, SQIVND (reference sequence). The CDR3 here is CASSIGRGSRQPQHF. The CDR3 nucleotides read TGTGCCAGTAGTATTGGTAGGGGCTCGAGGCAGCCCCAGCATTTT. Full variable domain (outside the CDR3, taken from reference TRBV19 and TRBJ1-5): DGGITQSPKYLFRKEGQNVTLSCEQNLNHDAMYWYRQDPGQGLRLIYYSQIVNDFQKGDIAEGYSVSREKKESFPLTVTSAQKNPTAFYLCASSIGRGSRQPQHFGDGTRLSIL.

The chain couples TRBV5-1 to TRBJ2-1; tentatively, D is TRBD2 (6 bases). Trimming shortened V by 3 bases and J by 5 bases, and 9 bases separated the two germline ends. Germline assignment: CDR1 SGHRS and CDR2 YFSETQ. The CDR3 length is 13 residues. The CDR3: CASSWDSNNEQFF. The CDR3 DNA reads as TGCGCCAGCAGCTGGGACTCTAACAATGAGCAGTTCTTC.

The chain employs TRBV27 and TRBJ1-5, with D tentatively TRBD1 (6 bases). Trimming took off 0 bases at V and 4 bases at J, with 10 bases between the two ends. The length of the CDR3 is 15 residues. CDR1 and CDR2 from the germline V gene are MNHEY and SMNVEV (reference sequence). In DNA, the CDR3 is TGTGCCAGCAGTTTATCTGGGGGCGAGAATCAGCCCCAGCATTTT. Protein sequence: CASSLSGGENQPQHF.

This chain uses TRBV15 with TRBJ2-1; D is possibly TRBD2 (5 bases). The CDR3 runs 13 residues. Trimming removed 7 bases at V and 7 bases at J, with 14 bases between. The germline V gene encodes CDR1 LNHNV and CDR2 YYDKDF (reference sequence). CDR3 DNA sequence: TGTGCCACCATCGTAAGTGGGAGTAATGAGCAGTTCTTC. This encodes CATIVSGSNEQFF.

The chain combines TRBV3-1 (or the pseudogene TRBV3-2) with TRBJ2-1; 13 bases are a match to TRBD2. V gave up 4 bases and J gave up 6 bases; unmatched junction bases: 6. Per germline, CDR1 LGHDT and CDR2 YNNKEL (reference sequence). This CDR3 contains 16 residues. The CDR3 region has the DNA TGTGCCAGCAGCCGGTCCGGGACTAGCGGGGCCAATGAGCAGTTCTTC. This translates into CASSRSGTSGANEQFF.

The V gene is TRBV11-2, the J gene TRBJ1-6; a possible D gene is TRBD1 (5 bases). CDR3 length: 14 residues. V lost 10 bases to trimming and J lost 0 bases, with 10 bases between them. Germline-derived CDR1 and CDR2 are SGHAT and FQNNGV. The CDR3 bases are TGTGCCACCGGGGGGGGCTCCTATAATTCACCCCTCCACTTT. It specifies CATGGGSYNSPLHF.

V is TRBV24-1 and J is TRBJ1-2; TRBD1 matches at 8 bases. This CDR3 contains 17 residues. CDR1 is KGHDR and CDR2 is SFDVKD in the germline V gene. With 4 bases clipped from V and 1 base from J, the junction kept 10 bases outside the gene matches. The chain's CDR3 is CATSDSDRVGDNYGYTF. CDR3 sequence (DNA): TGTGCCACCAGTGACTCGGACAGGGTGGGAGATAACTATGGCTACACCTTC.

Here the CDR3 DNA reads TGTGCCAGCAGCTTAGTACTAGCAGAAGAGACCCAGTACTTC. The encoded protein is CASSLVLAEETQYF. The V call is TRBV7-9, the J call TRBJ2-5, with D tentatively TRBD2 (6 bases). The V and J ends lost 1 base and 3 bases respectively, with 9 bases between them. Germline V gene sequence: CDR1 SEHNR, CDR2 FQNEAQ (reference sequence). The CDR3 spans 14 residues.

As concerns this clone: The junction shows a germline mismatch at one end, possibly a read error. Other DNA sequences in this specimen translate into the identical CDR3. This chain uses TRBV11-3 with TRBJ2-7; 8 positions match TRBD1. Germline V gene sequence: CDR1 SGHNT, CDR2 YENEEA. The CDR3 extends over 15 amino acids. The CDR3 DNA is TGTGCCAGCAGCCCTCAAGGACAGGGATCCTACGAACAGTACTTC. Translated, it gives CASSPQGQGSYEQYF.

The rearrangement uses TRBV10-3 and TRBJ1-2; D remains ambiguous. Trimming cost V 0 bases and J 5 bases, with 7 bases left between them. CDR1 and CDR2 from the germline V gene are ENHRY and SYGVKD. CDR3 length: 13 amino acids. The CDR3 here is CAISESEGYGYTF. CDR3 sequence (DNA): TGTGCCATCAGTGAGTCCGAGGGTTATGGCTACACCTTC.

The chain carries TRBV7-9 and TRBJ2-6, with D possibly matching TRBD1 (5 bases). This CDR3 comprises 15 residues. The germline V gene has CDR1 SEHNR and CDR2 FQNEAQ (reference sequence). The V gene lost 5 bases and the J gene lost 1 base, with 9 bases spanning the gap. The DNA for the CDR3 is TGTGCCAGCAGCACGCAGGGTTCTGGGGCCAACGTCCTGACTTTC. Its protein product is CASSTQGSGANVLTF.

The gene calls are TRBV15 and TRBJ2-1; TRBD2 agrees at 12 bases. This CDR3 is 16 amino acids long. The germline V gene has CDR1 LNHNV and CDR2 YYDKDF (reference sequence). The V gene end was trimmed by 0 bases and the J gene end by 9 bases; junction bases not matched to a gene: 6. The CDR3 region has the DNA TGTGCCACCAGCAGAGATGAGGCTAGCGGGAGGGTTGAGCAGTTCTTC. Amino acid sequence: CATSRDEASGRVEQFF.

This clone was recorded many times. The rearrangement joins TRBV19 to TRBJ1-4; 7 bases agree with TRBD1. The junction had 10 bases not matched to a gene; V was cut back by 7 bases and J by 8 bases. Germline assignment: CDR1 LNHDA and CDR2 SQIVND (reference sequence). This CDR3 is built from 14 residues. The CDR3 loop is CASTTGQVREKLFF. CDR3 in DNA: TGTGCCAGTACAACAGGACAGGTTCGAGAAAAACTGTTTTTT.